The 18 T cell receptor beta chains below all came from one sample that was sequenced in a study of patients and donors after allogeneic stem cell transplantation. From the RT-PCR reads, TCRdb called clonotypes with MiXCR, one entry per CDR3 protein. Of about 410,000 distinct CDR3 sequences detected, around 15% appear once; the ten largest clones hold less than 8.5%. Sequenced: blood, either unsorted or a sorted T cell fraction (not recorded which). The source is a human donor who was either an allogeneic HSCT recipient or a stem cell or donor lymphocyte infusion donor (not recorded which). It is not recorded whose cells these are; they may come from a transplant donor.

This clonotype was found a few times. This rearrangement joins TRBV7-9 to TRBJ1-4; D not resolved. CDR3 size: 14 residues. In germline, CDR1 is SEHNR, CDR2 FQNEAQ (reference sequence). V gave up 7 bases and J gave up 3 bases, with 12 bases separating them. DNA of the CDR3: TGTGCCAGCACCCGCCGACGGCCTAATGAAAAACTGTTTTTT. Translated, it gives CASTRRRPNEKLFF.

The CDR3 nucleotides are TGTGCCAGCAGCACTTACAGGGGGTTGGCGAACACTGAAGCTTTCTTT. This translates into CASSTYRGLANTEAFF. This sequence joins TRBV3-1 and TRBJ1-1; 8 positions match TRBD1. This CDR3 is 16 amino acids long. V shed 5 bases, J shed 1 base, and the junction held 9 bases outside the gene matches. Germline V gives CDR1 LGHDT, CDR2 YNNKEL (reference sequence). The full variable domain, its missing parts supplied by reference TRBV3-1 and TRBJ1-1, is DTAVSQTPKYLVTQMGNDKSIKCEQNLGHDTMYWYKQDSKKFLKIMFSYNNKELIINETVPNRFSPKSPDKAHLNLHINSLELGDSAVYFCASSTYRGLANTEAFFGQGTRLTVV.

This clonotype was seen ten or more times. The rearrangement links TRBV20-1 to TRBJ2-3, with D possibly matching TRBD2 (5 bases). Germline CDR1 and CDR2: DFQATT and SNEGSKA (reference sequence). This CDR3 region has 11 residues. The ends were cut back, 5 bases at V and 7 bases at J, with 10 bases in the middle. The CDR3 here is CSAPTGNTQYF. CDR3 DNA: TGCAGTGCTCCGACGGGGAATACGCAGTATTTT.

This clonotype was observed a few times. V and J are TRBV12-3 or TRBV12-4 and TRBJ1-2; D uncertain. V was cut by 8 bases and J by 8 bases, with 21 bases left in between. This CDR3 is 14 amino acids long. The CDR3 bases are TGTGCCAGCTCTCCCCAAGTGGGCAGGCAAGGCTACACCTTC. Amino acid sequence: CASSPQVGRQGYTF.

This chain joins TRBV20-1 and TRBJ2-7, with TRBD1 matching over 11 bases. V lost 3 bases to trimming and J lost 5 bases; unmatched junction nucleotides: 3. The CDR3 loop spans 13 amino acids. Germline loops: CDR1 DFQATT, CDR2 SNEGSKA (reference sequence). This chain's CDR3 is CSARWTGGHEQYF. The CDR3 DNA reads as TGCAGTGCTAGGTGGACAGGGGGCCACGAGCAGTACTTC.

The chain combines TRBV7-2 with TRBJ2-3; no reliable D call. Germline V gives CDR1 SGHTA, CDR2 FQGNSA. CDR3 length: 12 amino acids. The germline V and J ends were trimmed by 10 bases and 4 bases, with 12 bases remaining between them. CDR3 sequence: CAIRPSADTQYF. CDR3 coding DNA: TGTGCCATCAGACCGAGCGCAGATACGCAGTATTTT.

V is TRBV29-1 and J is TRBJ2-1; possible D gene TRBD2, 6 bases. The CDR3 is 15 residues long. The germline gives CDR1 SQVTM, CDR2 ANQGSEA. Trimming cost V 6 bases and J 0 bases, with 15 bases left between them. The CDR3 protein is CSVVRAEGSYNEQFF. The CDR3 DNA reads as TGCAGCGTAGTGCGGGCGGAGGGCTCCTACAATGAGCAGTTCTTC.

CDR3 protein: CASSVEGLEGQPQHF. In nucleotides, the CDR3 is TGTGCCAGCAGCGTAGAAGGGTTAGAGGGTCAGCCCCAGCATTTT. J is TRBJ1-5 and V is TRBV9; D ambiguous. The V gene lost 0 bases and the J gene lost 6 bases, with 13 bases spanning the gap. The CDR3 sequence is 15 residues long. CDR1 is SGDLS and CDR2 is YYNGEE in the germline V gene. Combining the CDR3 with reference TRBV9 and TRBJ1-5 gives the whole variable domain DSGVTQTPKHLITATGQRVTLRCSPRSGDLSVYWYQQSLDQGLQFLIQYYNGEERAKGNILERFSAQQFPDLHSELNLSSLELGDSALYFCASSVEGLEGQPQHFGDGTRLSIL.

This clonotype has just a few counts. V usage is TRBV6-1 and J usage is TRBJ2-1; perhaps TRBD2 as D (7 bases). Per the germline V gene, CDR1 is MNHNS and CDR2 is SASEGT. The CDR3 length is 16 residues. Trimming removed 6 bases from V and 2 bases from J, with 17 bases in between. In DNA form, the CDR3 reads TGTGCCAGCAGCAAAGAAGTCGGGGGGCCCTACAATGAGCAGTTCTTC. Its translation is CASSKEVGGPYNEQFF.

The chain carries TRBV9 and TRBJ2-1; D remains unclear. Germline V gene lookup returns CDR1 SGDLS and CDR2 YYNGEE. The CDR3 has 12 residues. The V and J ends lost 3 bases and 4 bases respectively, with 5 bases between them. The CDR3 loop reads CASSADYNEQFF. The DNA of the CDR3 is TGTGCCAGCAGCGCGGATTACAATGAGCAGTTCTTC.

This clonotype showed up just a few times. The rearrangement joins TRBV7-8 to TRBJ2-7; D uncertain. V lost 5 bases, J lost 2 bases, and 10 bases lay in between. The V gene's germline CDR1 is SGHVS and CDR2 FQNEAQ. The length of the CDR3 is 13 residues. CDR3 coding DNA: TGTGCCAGCAGCACCCGAGGCCCCTACGAGCAGTACTTC. Protein product: CASSTRGPYEQYF.

This clonotype was detected only a few times. The chain joins TRBV5-6 to TRBJ2-5; possibly TRBD1 for D (5 bases). The CDR3 sequence is 15 residues long. V was trimmed by 4 bases and J by 2 bases, leaving 15 bases between them. Germline V gene data show CDR1 as SGHDT and CDR2 as YYEEEE. The CDR3 DNA reads TGTGCCAGCAGCCCAGGGAACTCTTGGCAAGAGACCCAGTACTTC. Its protein is CASSPGNSWQETQYF.

The chain carries TRBV11-2 and TRBJ2-1; perhaps TRBD1 as D (5 bases). V was cut by 0 bases and J by 8 bases, with 14 bases left in between. The CDR3 extends over 15 amino acids. CDR1 is SGHAT, CDR2 FQNNGV, per germline. CDR3 sequence: CASSLDVTGADEQFF. In DNA form, the CDR3 reads TGTGCCAGCAGCTTAGATGTTACAGGCGCCGATGAGCAGTTCTTC.

This chain joins TRBV6-2 or TRBV6-3 and TRBJ1-5; the D is unclear. This CDR3 contains 14 residues. Trimming took 0 bases from V and 4 from J, leaving 7 bases between them. CDR1 is MNHEY and CDR2 is SVGEGT in the germline V gene. Written as DNA, the CDR3 is TGTGCCAGCAGTTACTCGAACCCGAATCAGCCCCAGCATTTT. This sequence encodes CASSYSNPNQPQHF.

The V and J genes are TRBV19 and TRBJ1-1; 8 nucleotides agree with TRBD1. The CDR3 runs 13 residues. Losses at the gene ends were 5 bases for V and 6 bases for J; bases not matched to a gene: 5. Germline CDR1 LNHDA, CDR2 SQIVND (reference sequence). The CDR3 here is CASSPQQGAEAFF. Written as DNA, the CDR3 is TGTGCCAGTAGTCCTCAACAGGGGGCTGAAGCTTTCTTT.

In this sample, this clonotype turned up a few times. The CDR3 DNA reads TGTGCCAGCAGTGGACTCAGGGGGAGGACTGAAGCTTTCTTT. Its translation: CASSGLRGRTEAFF. The V gene is TRBV2, the J gene TRBJ1-1, with TRBD1 identical over 7 bases. This CDR3 contains 14 residues. V shed 4 bases, J shed 5 bases, and the junction held 7 bases outside the gene matches. Germline lookup yields CDR1 SNHLY and CDR2 FYNNEI.

This clonotype came up many times. V usage is TRBV19 and J usage is TRBJ2-7; D is uncertain. The V gene lost 3 bases and the J gene lost 4 bases, with 13 bases spanning the gap. Germline V gives CDR1 LNHDA, CDR2 SQIVND (reference sequence). This CDR3 has 14 amino acids. In DNA, the CDR3 is TGTGCCAGTAGTATCAACCGCGCGGCATACGAGCAGTACTTC. Its translation is CASSINRAAYEQYF.

The chain joins TRBV5-6 to TRBJ1-6; D call uncertain. The CDR3 has 15 amino acids. Germline assignment: CDR1 SGHDT and CDR2 YYEEEE. The ends were cut back, 2 bases at V and 9 bases at J, with 15 bases in the middle. CDR3 in amino acids: CASSFWAVLFSPLHF. DNA of the CDR3: TGTGCCAGCAGCTTCTGGGCAGTCTTATTTTCACCCCTCCACTTT.